This T cell receptor beta chain comes out of a study of STAT5B mutations in CD4+ large granular lymphocyte leukemia. The study's findings and limits: About a quarter of private leukemic clonotypes occurred rarely in other patients' non-leukemic repertoires.

CDR1 and CDR2 (germline): MGHRA, YSYEKL. The CDR3 covers 19 residues. Trimming took 3 bases from V and 1 from J; bases not matched to a gene: 15. About this clone itself: Its antigen is not known.

The assay was immunoSEQ multiplex PCR, and TCRdb's table has in-frame clones only and misses some. The sample has tens of thousands of clones, 72% seen once. The source material was CD4+ T cells from blood buffy coats. This clonotype originated in a human donor in good health. The V gene is TRBV4-1, the J gene TRBJ1-2; TRBD1 matches 9 bases. The CDR3 reads CASSQPGRDRVSLNYGYTF. DNA for the CDR3: TGCGCCAGCAGCCAGCCGGGCCGGGACAGGGTTTCTCTTAACTATGGCTACACCTTC.